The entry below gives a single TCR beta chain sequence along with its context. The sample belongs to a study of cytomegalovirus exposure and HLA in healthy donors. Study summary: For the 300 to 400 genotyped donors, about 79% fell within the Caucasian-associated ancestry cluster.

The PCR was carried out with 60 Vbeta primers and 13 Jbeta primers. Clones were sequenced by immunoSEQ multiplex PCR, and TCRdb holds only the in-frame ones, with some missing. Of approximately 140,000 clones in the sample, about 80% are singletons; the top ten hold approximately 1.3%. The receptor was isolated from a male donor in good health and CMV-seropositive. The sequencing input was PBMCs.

As DNA, the CDR3 is TGTGCCAGCAGCGTAAGGCCGGGAGACTCCTACGAGCAGTACTTC. It specifies CASSVRPGDSYEQYF. V is TRBV9 and J is TRBJ2-5; tentatively, D is TRBD2 (6 bases). The DNA matches TRBJ2-7 better at its end, which makes the J call doubtful. CDR1 and CDR2 (germline): SGDLS, YYNGEE. The CDR3 has 15 amino acids.